The 32 T cell receptor beta chains listed next were all sequenced from one sample in a study of long-term antiretroviral therapy in people with HIV (dated by TCRdb to 2022 to 2024). Sequencing of the TRB variable region was done with the immunoSEQ hsTCRB v3.0 assay at survey level resolution. TCRdb provides this immuneACCESS table in a form limited to in-frame rearrangements. Some clones are lacking; in checked studies, under half of them reflect an unresolved V gene, and why the rest are absent is not known. This sample lists about 22,000 clones; approximately 86% were detected once. Roughly an eighth of the sample is held by the ten biggest clonotypes. The specimen comprised unsorted PBMCs, sampled 1.6 years after starting antiretroviral therapy. The receptors here all came from a man in his forties with HIV.

V and J are TRBV6-6 and TRBJ2-3, with TRBD2 identical over 12 bases. The length of the CDR3 is 15 residues. Germline CDR1 reads MNHNY; CDR2 reads SVGAGI (reference sequence). J gave up 4 bases and V 6 bases, and 5 bases lay outside the gene matches. This CDR3 is CASSHGLAGPDTQYF. DNA for the CDR3: TGTGCCAGCAGCCACGGACTAGCGGGACCAGATACGCAGTATTTT.

The V gene is TRBV2, the J gene TRBJ2-7; no clear D gene. Germline lookup yields CDR1 SNHLY and CDR2 FYNNEI. The CDR3 has 13 amino acids. With 0 bases removed from V and 11 bases from J, the gap between germline ends came to 14 bases. This CDR3 reads CASSEALRGVEYF. As DNA, the CDR3 is TGTGCCAGCAGTGAAGCGCTTCGAGGTGTTGAGTACTTC.

The genes are TRBV6-1 and TRBJ2-3; D unresolved. V was clipped by 4 bases and J by 6 bases, with 5 bases between them. CDR1 is MNHNS, CDR2 SASEGT, per germline. This CDR3 comprises 11 residues. The CDR3 DNA follows: TGTGCCAGCAGTGTCGGCGATACGCAGTATTTT. Its translation: CASSVGDTQYF.

The sample holds a few counts of this clone. The chain links TRBV5-1 to TRBJ1-6; TRBD1 aligns across 10 bases. Germline-derived CDR1 and CDR2 are SGHRS and YFSETQ. This CDR3 is 14 amino acids long. The V and J ends lost 0 bases and 10 bases, in that order; junction bases with no gene match: 1. The chain's CDR3 is CASSLGTGGSPLHF. CDR3 DNA: TGCGCCAGCAGCTTGGGGACAGGGGGATCACCCCTCCACTTT.

Worth noting for this clone: The junction does not match germline at one end; this may be a read error. The chain couples TRBV7-7 to TRBJ1-1; D is unclear. Germline assignment: CDR1 SSHAT and CDR2 FNYEAQ (reference sequence). There are 13 residues in the CDR3. This CDR3 is CASSLNVNTEAFF. DNA of the CDR3: TGTGCTAGCAGCTTAAACGTGAACACTGAAGCTTTCTTT. The complete variable domain, with remaining parts taken from reference TRBV7-7 and TRBJ1-1, reads GAGVSQSPRYKVTKRGQDVTLRCDPISSHATLYWYQQALGQGPEFLTYFNYEAQPDKSGLPSDRFSAERPEGSISTLTIQRTEQRDSAMYRCASSLNVNTEAFFGQGTRLTVV.

The chain links TRBV5-1 to TRBJ2-7; 7 nucleotides agree with TRBD2. CDR3 length: 15 residues. Trimming removed 3 bases from V and 3 bases from J; junction bases left unmatched: 9. Germline V lookup: CDR1 SGHRS, CDR2 YFSETQ. For the CDR3, the DNA is TGCGCCAGCAGCTCCATACCGGGACTAAACTACGAGCAGTACTTC. Translated: CASSSIPGLNYEQYF.

The chain has TRBV5-4 and TRBJ2-1; D is undetermined. Germline loops: CDR1 SGHNT, CDR2 YYREEE (reference sequence). The CDR3 loop spans 13 amino acids. Trimming left V 4 bases short and J 3 bases short, with 8 bases between. CDR3 in amino acids: CASSPHGYNEQFF. The CDR3 coding sequence is TGTGCCAGCAGCCCCCATGGCTACAATGAGCAGTTCTTC.

The rearrangement joins TRBV6-1 to TRBJ1-2; no reliable D call. The CDR3 spans 12 residues. In germline, CDR1 is MNHNS, CDR2 SASEGT. V was trimmed by 3 bases and J by 2 bases, leaving 4 bases between them. CDR3 in amino acids: CASSEWNYGYTF. CDR3 in DNA: TGTGCCAGCAGTGAGTGGAACTATGGCTACACCTTC.

The CDR3 coding sequence is TGTGCCAGTAGTATAGGGACGTTGGCCGAGCAGTACTTC. It translates to CASSIGTLAEQYF. This sequence joins TRBV19 and TRBJ2-7; D is unclear. Germline CDR1 LNHDA, CDR2 SQIVND (reference sequence). Trimming pared 1 base from V and 6 bases from J, leaving 10 bases between. CDR3 length: 13 residues.

V gene TRBV10-2 combines with J gene TRBJ2-3, with a tentative D call TRBD2 (5 bases). This CDR3 has 14 amino acids. With 7 bases removed from V and 0 bases from J, the gap between germline ends came to 11 bases. Germline assignment: CDR1 WSHSY and CDR2 SAAADI. CDR3 region: CASKSRGSTDTQYF. In nucleotides, the CDR3 is TGCGCCAGCAAATCAAGAGGGAGCACAGATACGCAGTATTTT.

CDR3: CSADAPITDTQYF. In DNA form, the CDR3 reads TGCAGCGCCGACGCCCCCATAACAGATACGCAGTATTTT. The V and J genes are TRBV29-1 and TRBJ2-3; D call uncertain. From germline, CDR1 is SQVTM and CDR2 ANQGSEA. The CDR3 totals 13 residues. Between the trimmed V and J ends, which lost 7 bases and 3 bases, there was a span of 14 bases.

The chain employs TRBV5-8 and TRBJ1-1; D is unclear. The CDR3 sequence is 14 residues long. Germline CDR1 SGHTS, CDR2 YDEGEE. The V and J ends lost 4 bases and 5 bases respectively, with 15 bases between them. CDR3 DNA sequence: TGTGCCAGCAGCGCCTACGGGGTTGGGACTGAAGCTTTCTTT. This sequence encodes CASSAYGVGTEAFF.

J is TRBJ1-3 and V is TRBV5-6; tentatively, D is TRBD1 (5 bases). Trimming took off 4 bases at V and 8 bases at J, with 16 bases between the two ends. In germline, CDR1 is SGHDT, CDR2 YYEEEE. This CDR3 has 14 residues. As DNA, the CDR3 is TGTGCCAGCAGCACTGGGACCAACTGGGACACCATATATTTT. It is translated as CASSTGTNWDTIYF.

J is TRBJ2-7 and V is TRBV18; weak D call: TRBD2 (6 bases). Deletions cut 4 bases from V and 3 bases from J, with 10 bases between. Germline CDR1 KGHSH, CDR2 LQKENI. CDR3 length: 13 residues. In DNA, the CDR3 is TGTGCCAGCTCACAGGGAGGTGGCTACGAGCAGTACTTC. Protein: CASSQGGGYEQYF.

The chain has TRBV2 and TRBJ2-7, with TRBD1 as a possible D gene (6 bases). The CDR3 extends over 11 amino acids. V gave up 3 bases and J gave up 6 bases, with 6 bases separating them. Germline V gene lookup returns CDR1 SNHLY and CDR2 FYNNEI. CDR3: CASSDRGEQYF. CDR3 nucleotides: TGTGCCAGCAGTGACAGGGGCGAGCAGTACTTC.

The chain uses TRBV5-8 and TRBJ2-2, with TRBD1 matching over 8 bases. Germline loops: CDR1 SGHTS, CDR2 YDEGEE. After removal of 4 bases from V and 8 bases from J, the junction contained 10 bases not matched to a gene. The CDR3 loop spans 15 amino acids. The CDR3 here is CASSVRPGQAGELFF. The DNA for the CDR3 is TGTGCCAGCAGCGTACGACCGGGACAGGCTGGGGAGCTGTTTTTT. Complete variable domain (other parts from reference TRBV5-8 and TRBJ2-2): EAGVTQSPTHLIKTRGQQATLRCSPISGHTSVYWYQQALGLGLQFLLWYDEGEERNRGNFPPRFSGRQFPNYSSELNVNALELEDSALYLCASSVRPGQAGELFFGEGSRLTVL.

The chain is built from TRBV19 and TRBJ2-2, with TRBD2 matching over 7 bases. Germline V gene sequence: CDR1 LNHDA, CDR2 SQIVND (reference sequence). The V segment lost 4 bases and the J segment 7 bases; nucleotides outside the gene matches: 6. The CDR3 has 14 amino acids. The CDR3 bases are TGTGCCAGTAGTAACCGGGAGGAGGTCGGGGAGCTGTTTTTT. Its protein product is CASSNREEVGELFF.

The CDR3 sequence is CASSPWAGQETQYF. DNA of the CDR3: TGTGCCAGCTCACCATGGGCAGGGCAAGAGACCCAGTACTTC. V is TRBV18 and J is TRBJ2-5; D may be TRBD1 (5 bases). The CDR3 sequence is 14 residues long. From germline, CDR1 is KGHSH and CDR2 LQKENI. The germline V and J ends were trimmed by 2 bases and 2 bases, with 9 bases remaining between them. Full variable domain (missing parts from reference TRBV18 and TRBJ2-5): NAGVMQNPRHLVRRRGQEARLRCSPMKGHSHVYWYRQLPEEGLKFMVYLQKENIIDESGMPKERFSAEFPKEGPSILRIQQVVRGDSAAYFCASSPWAGQETQYFGPGTRLLVL.

The V and J genes are TRBV27 and TRBJ1-1; D may be TRBD1 (5 bases). The CDR3 spans 14 residues. Germline V CDR1 and CDR2: MNHEY, SMNVEV (reference sequence). V lost 5 bases to trimming and J lost 4 bases, with 14 bases between them. CDR3: CASSPQGMATEAFF. Here the CDR3 DNA reads TGTGCCAGCAGTCCCCAGGGAATGGCCACTGAAGCTTTCTTT.

The chain combines TRBV7-6 with TRBJ1-1; D remains unclear. This CDR3 region has 15 residues. Per the germline V gene, CDR1 is SGHVS and CDR2 is FNYEAQ. V shed 2 bases and J shed 1 base, with 11 bases lying between them. CDR3 residues: CASSLRPTGNTEAFF. CDR3 nucleotide sequence: TGTGCCAGCAGCTTACGTCCCACGGGGAACACTGAAGCTTTCTTT.

The rearrangement joins TRBV15 to TRBJ1-4, with D possibly being TRBD1 (6 bases). The CDR3 is 16 residues long. The germline CDR1 and CDR2 sequences are LNHNV and YYDKDF (reference sequence). V lost 1 base, J lost 8 bases, and 17 bases lay in between. The CDR3 DNA is TGTGCCACCAGCAGAGCGGCCGGGGGCGGGGGGGAAAAACTGTTTTTT. Its translation is CATSRAAGGGGEKLFF.

DNA for the CDR3: TGTGCCAGCTCACCACTACGACAGGGTCGTTCCTACGAGCAGTACTTC. This codes for CASSPLRQGRSYEQYF. This rearrangement joins TRBV18 to TRBJ2-7, with TRBD1 matching 7 bases. The CDR3 runs to 16 residues. Germline CDR1 is KGHSH and CDR2 is LQKENI. J was trimmed by 1 base and V by 1 base; bases with no gene match: 7.

The rearrangement joins TRBV15 to TRBJ2-7; D possibly matches TRBD1 or TRBD2 (5 bases each). V lost 4 bases, J lost 2 bases, and 12 bases lay in between. The CDR3 is made up of 14 amino acids. Germline CDR1 is LNHNV and CDR2 is YYDKDF (reference sequence). CDR3 in amino acids: CATSTGTGTYEQYF. The DNA of the CDR3 is TGTGCCACCAGCACCGGGACCGGTACCTACGAGCAGTACTTC.

V and J are TRBV27 and TRBJ2-4; tentatively, D is TRBD2 (5 bases). V dropped 0 bases and J dropped 0 bases, with 6 bases sitting between them. Germline CDR1 reads MNHEY; CDR2 reads SMNVEV (reference sequence). CDR3 size: 15 residues. The CDR3 nucleotides are TGTGCCAGCAGTTTATCGGGAGTAGCCAAAAACATTCAGTACTTC. Translated: CASSLSGVAKNIQYF.

This chain connects TRBV19 to TRBJ2-7, with TRBD1 identical over 10 bases. After removal of 6 bases from V and 6 bases from J, the junction contained 8 bases not matched to a gene. Germline CDR1 reads LNHDA; CDR2 reads SQIVND (reference sequence). The CDR3 contains 14 residues. The DNA of the CDR3 is TGTGCCAGTAGACGACAGGGGGCAGAGGGCGAGCAGTACTTC. It is translated as CASRRQGAEGEQYF. Filled out from reference TRBV19 and TRBJ2-7, the complete variable domain reads DGGITQSPKYLFRKEGQNVTLSCEQNLNHDAMYWYRQDPGQGLRLIYYSQIVNDFQKGDIAEGYSVSREKKESFPLTVTSAQKNPTAFYLCASRRQGAEGEQYFGPGTRLTVT.

The chain has TRBV30 and TRBJ2-1, with 7 bases aligning to TRBD2. Germline assignment: CDR1 GTSNPN and CDR2 SVGIG (reference sequence). The junction had 4 bases not matched to a gene; V was cut back by 3 bases and J by 2 bases. The CDR3 has 14 amino acids. CDR3 nucleotides: TGTGCCTGGAGCGGGACTACTACCTACAATGAGCAGTTCTTC. Its translation is CAWSGTTTYNEQFF.

This chain links TRBV13 with TRBJ2-7; 7 nucleotides line up with TRBD2. With V trimmed by 5 bases and J by 3 bases, 13 bases remained unmatched. CDR1 is PRHDT and CDR2 is FYEKMQ in the germline V gene (reference sequence). CDR3 length: 16 residues. The CDR3 spells CASSGGVGKQSYEQYF. The CDR3 DNA is TGTGCCAGCAGCGGGGGGGTGGGCAAACAAAGCTACGAGCAGTACTTC. The full variable domain, rest sourced from reference TRBV13 and TRBJ2-7, is AAGVIQSPRHLIKEKRETATLKCYPIPRHDTVYWYQQGPGQDPQFLISFYEKMQSDKGSIPDRFSAQQFSDYHSELNMSSLELGDSALYFCASSGGVGKQSYEQYFGPGTRLTVT.

The V gene is TRBV6-1, the J gene TRBJ1-5; D gene uncertain. Germline V lookup: CDR1 MNHNS, CDR2 SASEGT. The CDR3 loop spans 12 amino acids. Trimming removed 7 bases at V and 3 bases at J, with 7 bases between. The DNA for the CDR3 is TGTGCCAGCAACCTCGCCAATCAGCCCCAGCATTTT. Translation gives CASNLANQPQHF.

V and J are TRBV7-9 and TRBJ1-3; D is unresolved. The CDR3 runs to 14 residues. CDR1 is SEHNR, CDR2 FQNEAQ, per germline (reference sequence). Trimming shortened V by 1 base and J by 2 bases, and 6 bases separated the two germline ends. Written as DNA, the CDR3 is TGTGCCAGCAGCTTAGGACAAACTGGAAACACCATATATTTT. Translating gives CASSLGQTGNTIYF.

CDR3 coding DNA: TGTGCCAGCACTCAGGGGGGTACTGCTGGGGCCAACGTCCTGACTTTC. Amino acids: CASTQGGTAGANVLTF. V gene TRBV7-6 combines with J gene TRBJ2-6; the D gene is possibly TRBD1 (7 bases). Trimming removed 7 bases from V and 2 bases from J, with 15 bases in between. The germline V gene has CDR1 SGHVS and CDR2 FNYEAQ. The CDR3 loop spans 16 amino acids.

This chain uses TRBV14 with TRBJ2-7; 9 nucleotides line up with TRBD1. CDR1 is SGHDN and CDR2 is FVKESK in the germline V gene. The V segment lost 4 bases and the J segment 1 base; nucleotides outside the gene matches: 5. The CDR3 has 15 amino acids. CDR3 in amino acids: CASSLGQGRSYEQYF. The CDR3 nucleotides are TGTGCCAGCAGCCTCGGACAGGGGAGATCCTACGAGCAGTACTTC.

This chain links TRBV6-1 with TRBJ2-4; D is ambiguous. This CDR3 has 13 residues. The ends were cut back, 2 bases at V and 9 bases at J, with 11 bases in the middle. In germline, CDR1 is MNHNS, CDR2 SASEGT. The chain's CDR3 is CASSELDPPIQYF. The DNA of the CDR3 is TGTGCCAGCAGTGAACTGGATCCGCCCATTCAGTACTTC.